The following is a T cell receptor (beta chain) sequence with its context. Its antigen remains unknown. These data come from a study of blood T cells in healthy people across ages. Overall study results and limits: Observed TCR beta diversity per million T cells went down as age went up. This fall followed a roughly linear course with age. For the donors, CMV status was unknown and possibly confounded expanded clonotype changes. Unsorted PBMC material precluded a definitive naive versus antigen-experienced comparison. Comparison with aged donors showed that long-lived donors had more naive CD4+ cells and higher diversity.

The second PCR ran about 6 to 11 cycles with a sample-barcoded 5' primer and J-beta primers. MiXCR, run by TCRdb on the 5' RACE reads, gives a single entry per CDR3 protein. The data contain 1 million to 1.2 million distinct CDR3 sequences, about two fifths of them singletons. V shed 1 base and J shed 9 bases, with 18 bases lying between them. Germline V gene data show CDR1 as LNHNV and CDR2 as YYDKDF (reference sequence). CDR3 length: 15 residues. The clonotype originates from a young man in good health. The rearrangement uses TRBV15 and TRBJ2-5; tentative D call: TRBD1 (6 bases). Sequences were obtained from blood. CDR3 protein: CATSRVRGSLGAQYF. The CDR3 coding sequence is TGTGCCACCAGCAGAGTAAGGGGGTCCCTGGGGGCCCAGTACTTC.